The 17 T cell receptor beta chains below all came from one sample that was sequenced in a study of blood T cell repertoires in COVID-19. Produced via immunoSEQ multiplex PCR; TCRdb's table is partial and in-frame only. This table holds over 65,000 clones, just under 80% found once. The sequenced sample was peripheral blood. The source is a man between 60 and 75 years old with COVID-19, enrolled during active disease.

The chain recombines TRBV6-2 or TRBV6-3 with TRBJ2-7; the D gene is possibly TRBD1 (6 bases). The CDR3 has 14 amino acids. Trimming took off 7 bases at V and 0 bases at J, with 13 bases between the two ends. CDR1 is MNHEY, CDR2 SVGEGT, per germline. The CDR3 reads CASTPQGSSYEQYF. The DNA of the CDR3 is TGTGCCAGCACCCCGCAGGGGTCCTCCTACGAGCAGTACTTC.

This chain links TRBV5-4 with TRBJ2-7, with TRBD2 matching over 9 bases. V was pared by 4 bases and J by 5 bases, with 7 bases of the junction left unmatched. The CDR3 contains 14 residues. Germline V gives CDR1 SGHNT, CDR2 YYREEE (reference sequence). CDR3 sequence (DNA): TGTGCCAGCAGCAAGGAGGGACTAGCCCACGAGCAGTACTTC. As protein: CASSKEGLAHEQYF.

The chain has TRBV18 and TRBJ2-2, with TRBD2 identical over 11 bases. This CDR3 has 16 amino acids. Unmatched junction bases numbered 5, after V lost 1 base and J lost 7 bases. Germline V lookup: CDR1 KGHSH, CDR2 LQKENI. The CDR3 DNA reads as TGTGCCAGCTCACCACAGTCTAGCGGGAGGATCGGGGAGCTGTTTTTT. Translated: CASSPQSSGRIGELFF.

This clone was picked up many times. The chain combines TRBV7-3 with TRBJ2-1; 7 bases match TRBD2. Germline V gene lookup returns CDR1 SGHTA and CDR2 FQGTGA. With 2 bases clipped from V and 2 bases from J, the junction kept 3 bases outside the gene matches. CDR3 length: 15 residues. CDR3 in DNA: TGTGCCAGCAGCTTAGCGGGAGCCACCTACAATGAGCAGTTCTTC. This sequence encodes CASSLAGATYNEQFF. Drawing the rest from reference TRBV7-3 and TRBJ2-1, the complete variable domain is GAGVSQTPSNKVTEKGKYVELRCDPISGHTALYWYRQSLGQGPEFLIYFQGTGAADDSGLPNDRFFAVRPEGSVSTLKIQRTERGDSAVYLCASSLAGATYNEQFFGPGTRLTVL.

Written as DNA, the CDR3 is TGTGCCAGCAGCCCGGGAGGTGCTAATGAAAAACTGTTTTTT. It specifies CASSPGGANEKLFF. The J gene is TRBJ1-4, the V gene TRBV6-2 or TRBV6-3; D remains unclear. This CDR3 spans 14 amino acids. Germline lookup yields CDR1 MNHEY and CDR2 SVGEGT. V was pared by 6 bases and J by 3 bases, with 11 bases between.

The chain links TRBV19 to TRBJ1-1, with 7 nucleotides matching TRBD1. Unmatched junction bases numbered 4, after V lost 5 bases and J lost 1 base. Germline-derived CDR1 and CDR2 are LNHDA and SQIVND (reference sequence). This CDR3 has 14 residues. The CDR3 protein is CASSFDRENTEAFF. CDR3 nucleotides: TGTGCCAGTAGTTTCGACAGGGAGAACACTGAAGCTTTCTTT.

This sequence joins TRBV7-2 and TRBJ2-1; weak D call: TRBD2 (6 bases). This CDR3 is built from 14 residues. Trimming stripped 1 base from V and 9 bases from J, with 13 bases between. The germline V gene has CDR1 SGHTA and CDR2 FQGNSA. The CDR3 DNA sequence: TGTGCCAGCAGCTTAGAGGCGGGAAACATTGAGCAGTTCTTC. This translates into CASSLEAGNIEQFF.

The CDR3 DNA is TGTGCCAGCAGCCAAGAGGGGGGAGATGGCTACGAGCAGTACTTC. Encoded protein: CASSQEGGDGYEQYF. V gene TRBV4-2 combines with J gene TRBJ2-7, with D possibly matching TRBD2 (6 bases). The CDR3 has 15 residues. Germline values: CDR1 LGHNA, CDR2 YNFKEQ. V shed 0 bases and J shed 3 bases, with 12 bases lying between them.

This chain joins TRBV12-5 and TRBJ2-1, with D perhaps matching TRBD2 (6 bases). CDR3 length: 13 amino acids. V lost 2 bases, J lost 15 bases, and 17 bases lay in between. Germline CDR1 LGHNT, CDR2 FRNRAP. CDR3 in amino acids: CASGLSGTGGTFF. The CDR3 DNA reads TGTGCTAGTGGTTTGAGTGGGACTGGAGGGACGTTCTTC.

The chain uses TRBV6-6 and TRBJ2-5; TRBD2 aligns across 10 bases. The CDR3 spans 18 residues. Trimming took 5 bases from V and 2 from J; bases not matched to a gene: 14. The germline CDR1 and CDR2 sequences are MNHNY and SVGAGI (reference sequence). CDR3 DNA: TGTGCCAGCAGTCCCAGGGGAGCGGGAGGGAGGAAGCAAGAGACCCAGTACTTC. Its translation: CASSPRGAGGRKQETQYF.

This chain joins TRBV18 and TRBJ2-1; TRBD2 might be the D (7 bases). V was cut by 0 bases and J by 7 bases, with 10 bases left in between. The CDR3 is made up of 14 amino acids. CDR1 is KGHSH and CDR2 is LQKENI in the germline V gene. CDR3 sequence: CASSPPGGQNEQFF. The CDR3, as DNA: TGTGCCAGCTCACCACCGGGGGGGCAAAATGAGCAGTTCTTC.

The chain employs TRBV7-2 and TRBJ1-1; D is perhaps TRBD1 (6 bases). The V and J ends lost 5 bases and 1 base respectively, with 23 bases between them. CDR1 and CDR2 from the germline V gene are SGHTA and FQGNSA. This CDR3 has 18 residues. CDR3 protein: CASSPLREVGAKNTEAFF. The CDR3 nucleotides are TGTGCCAGCAGCCCCCTTCGTGAGGTGGGGGCGAAGAACACTGAAGCTTTCTTT. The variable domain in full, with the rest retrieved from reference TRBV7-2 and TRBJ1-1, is GAGVSQSPSNKVTEKGKDVELRCDPISGHTALYWYRQSLGQGLEFLIYFQGNSAPDKSGLPSDRFSAERTGGSVSTLTIQRTQQEDSAVYLCASSPLREVGAKNTEAFFGQGTRLTVV.

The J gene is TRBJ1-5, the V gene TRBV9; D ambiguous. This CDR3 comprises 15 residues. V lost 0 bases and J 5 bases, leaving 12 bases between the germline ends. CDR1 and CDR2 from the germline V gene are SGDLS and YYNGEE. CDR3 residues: CASSVGPEKYQPQHF. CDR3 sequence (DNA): TGTGCCAGCAGCGTAGGTCCGGAGAAATATCAGCCCCAGCATTTT. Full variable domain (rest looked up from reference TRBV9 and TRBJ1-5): DSGVTQTPKHLITATGQRVTLRCSPRSGDLSVYWYQQSLDQGLQFLIQYYNGEERAKGNILERFSAQQFPDLHSELNLSSLELGDSALYFCASSVGPEKYQPQHFGDGTRLSIL.

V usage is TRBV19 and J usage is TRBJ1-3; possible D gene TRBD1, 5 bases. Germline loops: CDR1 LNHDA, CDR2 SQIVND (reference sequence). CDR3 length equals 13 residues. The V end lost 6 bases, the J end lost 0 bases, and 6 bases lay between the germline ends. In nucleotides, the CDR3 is TGTGCCAGTAGGACAGTCTCTGGAAACACCATATATTTT. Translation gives CASRTVSGNTIYF.

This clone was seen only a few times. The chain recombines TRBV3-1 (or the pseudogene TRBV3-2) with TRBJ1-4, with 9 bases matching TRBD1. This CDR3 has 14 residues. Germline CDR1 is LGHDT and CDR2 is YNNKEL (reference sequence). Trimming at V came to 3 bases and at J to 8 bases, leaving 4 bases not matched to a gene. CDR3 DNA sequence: TGTGCCAGCAGCCAGGGGACAGGGCGAGAAAAACTGTTTTTT. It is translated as CASSQGTGREKLFF.

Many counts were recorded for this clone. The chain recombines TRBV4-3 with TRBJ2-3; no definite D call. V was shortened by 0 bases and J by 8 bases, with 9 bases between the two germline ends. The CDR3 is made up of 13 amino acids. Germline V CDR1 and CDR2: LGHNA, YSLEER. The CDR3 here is CASSQEKLGTQYF. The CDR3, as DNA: TGCGCCAGCAGCCAAGAAAAGCTAGGTACGCAGTATTTT.

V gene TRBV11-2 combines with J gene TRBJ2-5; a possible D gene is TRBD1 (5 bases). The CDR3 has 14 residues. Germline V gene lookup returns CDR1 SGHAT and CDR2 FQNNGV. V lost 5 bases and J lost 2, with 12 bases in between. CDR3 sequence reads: CASSARQKQETQYF. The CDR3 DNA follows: TGTGCCAGCAGCGCCCGACAGAAGCAAGAGACCCAGTACTTC. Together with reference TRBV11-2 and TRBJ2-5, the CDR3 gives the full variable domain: EAGVAQSPRYKIIEKRQSVAFWCNPISGHATLYWYQQILGQGPKLLIQFQNNGVVDDSQLPKDRFSAERLKGVDSTLKIQPAKLEDSAVYLCASSARQKQETQYFGPGTRLLVL.